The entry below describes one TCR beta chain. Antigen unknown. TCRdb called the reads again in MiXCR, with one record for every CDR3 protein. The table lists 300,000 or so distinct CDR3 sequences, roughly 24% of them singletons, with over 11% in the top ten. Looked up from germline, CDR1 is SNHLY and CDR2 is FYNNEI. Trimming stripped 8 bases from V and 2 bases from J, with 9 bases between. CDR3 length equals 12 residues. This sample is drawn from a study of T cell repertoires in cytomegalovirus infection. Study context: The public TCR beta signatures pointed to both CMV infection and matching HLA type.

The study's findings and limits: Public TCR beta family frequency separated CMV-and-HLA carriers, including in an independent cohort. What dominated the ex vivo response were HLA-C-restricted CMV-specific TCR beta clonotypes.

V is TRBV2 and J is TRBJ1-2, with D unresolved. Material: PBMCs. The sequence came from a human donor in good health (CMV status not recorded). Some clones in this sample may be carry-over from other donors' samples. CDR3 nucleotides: TGTGCCAGCGGGGTGGGGAACTATGGCTACACCTTC. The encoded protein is CASGVGNYGYTF.